In this sample, the clone carrying this T cell receptor beta chain turned up many times. The antigen is not known. The V and J ends lost 1 base and 3 bases respectively, with 10 bases between them. Germline CDR1 and CDR2: SGHDN and FVKESK. The CDR3 is 14 amino acids. Each patient came to thyroid surgery without any prior treatment (of any kind). The data were obtained in a study of metastatic and nonmetastatic thyroid tumors. About the study: Across blood and tumor or nodule tissue, repertoires from malignant and benign thyroid patients were compared with one another. Regarding the study as a whole: The study reportedly found significantly higher TCR beta diversity in malignant thyroid tumors than benign nodules, in blood and tumor.

Per the original methods: A classifier for distant metastasis in papillary thyroid cancer was constructed using CDR3 differences observed across clinicopathological groups. TCRdb re-processed the PCR reads through MiXCR. Here the V and J calls rest on TCRdb's processing, not on the authors' analysis. The repertoire holds 25,000 to 30,000 clones, with 16% as singletons. The origin of this receptor is a male donor with papillary thyroid cancer or a benign thyroid nodule (not recorded which). Some clones in this sample may be carry-over from other donors' samples. Sequencing was performed on blood. The chain couples TRBV14 to TRBJ2-7; perhaps TRBD1 as D (5 bases). Here the CDR3 reads CASSQGIGVYEQYF. CDR3 sequence (DNA): TGTGCCAGCAGCCAAGGGATAGGGGTCTACGAGCAGTACTTC. The full variable domain, with the rest looked up from reference TRBV14 and TRBJ2-7, is EAGVTQFPSHSVIEKGQTVTLRCDPISGHDNLYWYRRVMGKEIKFLLHFVKESKQDESGMPNNRFLAERTGGTYSTLKVQPAELEDSGVYFCASSQGIGVYEQYFGPGTRLTVT.